The next 20 T cell receptor beta chains were all read from a single sample in a study of T cells after posttransplantation cyclophosphamide. The assay was immunoSEQ multiplex PCR, and TCRdb's table has in-frame clones only and misses some. Among 15,000 or so clones listed, about three quarters were seen once. A marrow graft followed busulfan-fludarabine conditioning, with cyclophosphamide on days +3 and +4. Sequences were derived from CD8+ T cells sorted from PBMCs, sampled around 2,000 days after a stem cell transplant with posttransplant cyclophosphamide. These receptors were obtained from a female patient in her forties or fifties who received an allogeneic stem cell transplant from a related donor, was CMV-positive, and had no GVHD. The graft donor may account for some of the T cells.

By proportion, this clone is medium-sized. This chain joins TRBV5-6 and TRBJ2-5, with 8 bases fitting TRBD2. With V trimmed by 0 bases and J by 5 bases, 9 bases remained unmatched. The CDR3 is 16 residues long. Germline CDR1 reads SGHDT; CDR2 reads YYEEEE. The CDR3 bases are TGTGCCAGCAGCTTGGCCGGGCGGGGGGCCAGGGAGACCCAGTACTTC. This encodes CASSLAGRGARETQYF. The entire variable domain, with the rest obtained from reference TRBV5-6 and TRBJ2-5, is as follows: DAGVTQSPTHLIKTRGQQVTLRCSPKSGHDTVSWYQQALGQGPQFIFQYYEEEERQRGNFPDRFSGHQFPNYSSELNVNALLLGDSALYLCASSLAGRGARETQYFGPGTRLLVL.

V and J are TRBV10-3 and TRBJ1-1; TRBD1 aligns across 8 bases. The CDR3 totals 15 residues. Looked up from germline, CDR1 is ENHRY and CDR2 is SYGVKD. Trimming took 3 bases from V and 1 from J; bases not matched to a gene: 4. The CDR3 DNA follows: TGTGCCATCAGTGAAACCGGGACAGGGAACACTGAAGCTTTCTTT. Its translation is CAISETGTGNTEAFF.

The chain couples TRBV4-2 to TRBJ2-1; tentative D call: TRBD1 (5 bases). CDR1 is LGHNA, CDR2 YNFKEQ, per germline. This CDR3 is 14 amino acids long. The V and J ends lost 4 bases and 7 bases respectively, with 14 bases between them. CDR3 sequence (DNA): TGTGCCAGCAGCCTCACGGTCGGACAAAATGAGCAGTTCTTC. This encodes CASSLTVGQNEQFF.

This clone has only a few counts. V is TRBV19 and J is TRBJ2-7; D not certain. The CDR3 runs to 12 residues. V shed 5 bases and J shed 3 bases, with 8 bases lying between them. Per germline, CDR1 LNHDA and CDR2 SQIVND (reference sequence). The CDR3 is CASSLNSYEQYF. CDR3 nucleotide sequence: TGTGCCAGTAGTCTCAACAGCTACGAGCAGTACTTC.

The chain combines TRBV12-5 with TRBJ2-7; TRBD1 aligns across 7 bases. With 4 bases clipped from V and 1 base from J, the junction kept 7 bases outside the gene matches. Looked up from germline, CDR1 is LGHNT and CDR2 is FRNRAP. CDR3 length equals 15 residues. This chain's CDR3 is CASGSHGTASYEQYF. In DNA, the CDR3 is TGTGCTAGTGGTTCCCACGGGACAGCTTCCTACGAGCAGTACTTC.

The chain combines TRBV29-1 with TRBJ1-2; 8 bases match TRBD1. Unmatched junction bases numbered 3, after V lost 1 base and J lost 8 bases. The CDR3 consists of 12 residues. CDR1 SQVTM and CDR2 ANQGSEA come from the germline V gene. The CDR3 loop is CSVEAGGRGYTF. CDR3 bases: TGCAGCGTTGAAGCAGGGGGCAGGGGCTACACCTTC.

The rearrangement uses TRBV12-5 and TRBJ1-2; D unresolved. This CDR3 comprises 13 residues. Germline V lookup: CDR1 LGHNT, CDR2 FRNRAP. V was pared by 2 bases and J by 7 bases, with 11 bases between. The CDR3 DNA reads TGTGCTAGTGGTTTGAGCCCACTTAGTGGCTACACCTTC. It translates to CASGLSPLSGYTF.

The rearrangement links TRBV11-2 to TRBJ2-7, with 7 bases lining up with TRBD2. The germline V gene has CDR1 SGHAT and CDR2 FQNNGV. There are 13 residues in the CDR3. The ends lost 5 bases at V and 7 bases at J; junction bases unmatched: 8. In DNA form, the CDR3 reads TGTGCCAGCAGCCCGGGGGGAATGAGGGAGCAGTACTTC. The encoded protein is CASSPGGMREQYF.

The V call is TRBV15, the J call TRBJ1-6, with 9 nucleotides matching TRBD1. The trim removed 5 bases at V and 10 bases at J, leaving 6 bases unmatched. CDR1 is LNHNV, CDR2 YYDKDF, per germline (reference sequence). CDR3 size: 14 residues. CDR3 sequence (DNA): TGTGCCACCAGCCGGGACAGGGTAGAATCACCCCTCCACTTT. This encodes CATSRDRVESPLHF.

This sequence joins TRBV27 and TRBJ2-7; perhaps TRBD1 as D (7 bases). Trimming took 5 bases from V and 1 from J, leaving 15 bases between them. The germline gives CDR1 MNHEY, CDR2 SMNVEV (reference sequence). There are 15 residues in the CDR3. CDR3 sequence (DNA): TGTGCCAGCAGTGTACGACAGGGACTGTCCTACGAGCAGTACTTC. Translated: CASSVRQGLSYEQYF.

The chain uses TRBV7-9 and TRBJ2-1, with 12 nucleotides matching TRBD2. The CDR3 contains 17 residues. With V trimmed by 5 bases and J by 2 bases, 7 bases remained unmatched. The germline CDR1 and CDR2 sequences are SEHNR and FQNEAQ (reference sequence). The CDR3 loop is CASSHRLAGETYNEQFF. CDR3 in DNA: TGTGCCAGCAGCCATCGACTAGCGGGGGAAACCTACAATGAGCAGTTCTTC.

In this sample, this clone turned up once. The V gene is TRBV14, the J gene TRBJ1-2; D is perhaps TRBD1 (5 bases). V was clipped by 0 bases and J by 9 bases, with 26 bases between them. CDR1 SGHDN and CDR2 FVKESK come from the germline V gene. This CDR3 has 18 residues. CDR3 amino acids: CASSQDCQGFAHLCRYTF. The CDR3 region has the DNA TGTGCCAGCAGCCAAGATTGCCAGGGTTTTGCCCACCTTTGTCGCTACACCTTC.

The chain has TRBV5-1 and TRBJ2-1, with a weak D call TRBD2 (6 bases). CDR1 is SGHRS, CDR2 YFSETQ, per germline. CDR3 size: 14 residues. Trimming took 1 base from V and 5 from J, leaving 10 bases between them. The CDR3 DNA follows: TGCGCCAGCAGCTTGTGGGCGGGGAACAATGAGCAGTTCTTC. Its translation is CASSLWAGNNEQFF.

The rearrangement links TRBV9 to TRBJ2-3; D gene ambiguous. The CDR3 runs to 14 residues. V was cut by 0 bases and J by 3 bases, with 8 bases left in between. Per germline, CDR1 SGDLS and CDR2 YYNGEE. The CDR3 region is CASSVDPATDTQYF. DNA of the CDR3: TGTGCCAGCAGCGTAGATCCCGCGACAGATACGCAGTATTTT.

The chain carries TRBV2 and TRBJ2-7; 9 bases match TRBD1. Trimming cost V 7 bases and J 6 bases; bases outside gene matches: 7. This CDR3 is 13 amino acids long. Germline V lookup: CDR1 SNHLY, CDR2 FYNNEI. The CDR3 loop is CASTGGTGREQYF. CDR3 nucleotide sequence: TGTGCCAGCACCGGAGGGACAGGGCGCGAGCAGTACTTC. The whole variable domain, remainder taken from reference TRBV2 and TRBJ2-7, is EPEVTQTPSHQVTQMGQEVILRCVPISNHLYFYWYRQILGQKVEFLVSFYNNEISEKSEIFDDQFSVERPDGSNFTLKIRSTKLEDSAMYFCASTGGTGREQYFGPGTRLTVT.

The rearrangement joins TRBV7-9 to TRBJ2-7, with D possibly TRBD2 on 6 matching bases. V was clipped by 6 bases and J by 5 bases, with 20 bases between them. Looked up from germline, CDR1 is SEHNR and CDR2 is FQNEAQ (reference sequence). The CDR3 is made up of 15 amino acids. Here the CDR3 DNA reads TGTGCCAGCAGTCCCGGGACCACGTCGGGGGACGAGCAGTACTTC. It translates to CASSPGTTSGDEQYF.

The CDR3 DNA is TGCAGCGTTGAAGGGACAGGGGGCTGGGAGCAGTACTTC. It encodes CSVEGTGGWEQYF. V and J are TRBV29-1 and TRBJ2-7; 11 nucleotides line up with TRBD1. With V trimmed by 1 base and J by 7 bases, 3 bases remained unmatched. In germline, CDR1 is SQVTM, CDR2 ANQGSEA. The CDR3 runs 13 residues.

The J gene is TRBJ2-7, the V gene TRBV7-8; D might be TRBD1 (6 bases). The germline gives CDR1 SGHVS, CDR2 FQNEAQ. Trimming took 0 bases from V and 5 from J, leaving 14 bases between them. The CDR3 is made up of 15 amino acids. The CDR3: CASSLAPGHGDEQYF. The CDR3 DNA follows: TGTGCCAGCAGCTTAGCTCCGGGACACGGGGACGAGCAGTACTTC.

The J gene is TRBJ2-1, the V gene TRBV10-3; D gene ambiguous. The CDR3 loop spans 12 amino acids. The germline V gene encodes CDR1 ENHRY and CDR2 SYGVKD. Trimming left V 3 bases short and J 7 bases short, with 7 bases between. The CDR3 bases are TGTGCCATCAGTGACGTCGGGAATGAGCAGTTCTTC. It specifies CAISDVGNEQFF.

J is TRBJ1-5 and V is TRBV25-1, with D perhaps matching TRBD1 (5 bases). Trimming took 3 bases from V and 1 from J, leaving 13 bases between them. The germline CDR1 and CDR2 sequences are MGHDK and SYGVNS. This CDR3 has 16 amino acids. The CDR3 nucleotides are TGTGCCAGCAGTGAGACAGATTACTTCAGCAATCAGCCCCAGCATTTT. This codes for CASSETDYFSNQPQHF.